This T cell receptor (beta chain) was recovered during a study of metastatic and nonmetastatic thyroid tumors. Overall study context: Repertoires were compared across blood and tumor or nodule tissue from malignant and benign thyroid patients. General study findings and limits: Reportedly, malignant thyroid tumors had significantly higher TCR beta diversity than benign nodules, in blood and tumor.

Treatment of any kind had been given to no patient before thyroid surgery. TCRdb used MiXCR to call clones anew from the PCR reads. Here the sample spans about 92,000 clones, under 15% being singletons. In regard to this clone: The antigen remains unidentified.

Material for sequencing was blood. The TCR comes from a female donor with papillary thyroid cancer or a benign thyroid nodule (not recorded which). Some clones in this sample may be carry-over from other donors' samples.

The CDR3 protein is CASSLTSGADTQYF. The CDR3 DNA reads TGTGCCAGCAGCTTAACCTCAGGGGCAGATACGCAGTATTTT. The chain has TRBV7-3 and TRBJ2-3, with D maybe TRBD1 (6 bases). Germline lookup yields CDR1 SGHTA and CDR2 FQGTGA. The CDR3 consists of 14 residues. V shed 0 bases and J shed 4 bases, with 8 bases lying between them.